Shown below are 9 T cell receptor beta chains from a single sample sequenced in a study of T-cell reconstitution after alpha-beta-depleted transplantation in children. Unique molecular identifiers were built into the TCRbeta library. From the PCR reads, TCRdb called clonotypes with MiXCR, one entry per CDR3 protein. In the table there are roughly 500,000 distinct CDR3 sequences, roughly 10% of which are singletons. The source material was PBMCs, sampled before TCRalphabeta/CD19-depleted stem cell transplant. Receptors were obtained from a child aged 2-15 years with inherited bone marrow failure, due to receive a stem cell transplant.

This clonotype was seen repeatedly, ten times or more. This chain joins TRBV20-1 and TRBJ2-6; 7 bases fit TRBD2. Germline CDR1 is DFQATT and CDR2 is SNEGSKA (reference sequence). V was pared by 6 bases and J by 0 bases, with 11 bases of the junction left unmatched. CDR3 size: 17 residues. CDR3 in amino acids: CSALEAGEISGANVLTF. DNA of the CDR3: TGCAGTGCCCTAGAGGCGGGAGAGATCTCTGGGGCCAACGTCCTGACTTTC.

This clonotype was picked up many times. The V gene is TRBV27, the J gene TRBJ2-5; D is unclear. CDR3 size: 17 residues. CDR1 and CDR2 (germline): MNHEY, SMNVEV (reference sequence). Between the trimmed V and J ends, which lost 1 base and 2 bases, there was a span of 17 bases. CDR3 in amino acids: CASSLLSGGVGQETQYF. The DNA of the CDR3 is TGTGCCAGCAGTTTATTAAGTGGCGGAGTCGGACAAGAGACCCAGTACTTC.

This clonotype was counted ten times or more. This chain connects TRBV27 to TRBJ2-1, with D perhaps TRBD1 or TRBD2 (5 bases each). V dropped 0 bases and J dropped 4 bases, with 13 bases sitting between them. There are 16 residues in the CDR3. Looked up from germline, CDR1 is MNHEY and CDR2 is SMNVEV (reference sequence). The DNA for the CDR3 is TGTGCCAGCAGTTTATCAGCCGGGACGGATTACAATGAGCAGTTCTTC. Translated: CASSLSAGTDYNEQFF.

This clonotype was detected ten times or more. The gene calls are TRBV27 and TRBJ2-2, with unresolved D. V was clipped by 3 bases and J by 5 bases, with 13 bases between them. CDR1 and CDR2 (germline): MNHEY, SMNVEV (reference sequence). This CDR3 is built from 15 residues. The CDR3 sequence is CASSFGFVATGELFF. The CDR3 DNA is TGTGCCAGCAGTTTCGGATTCGTCGCGACCGGGGAGCTGTTTTTT.

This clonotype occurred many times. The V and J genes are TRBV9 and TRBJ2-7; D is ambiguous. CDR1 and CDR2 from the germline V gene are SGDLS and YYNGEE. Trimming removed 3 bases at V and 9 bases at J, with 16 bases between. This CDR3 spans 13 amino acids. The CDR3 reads CASSADSIGRQYF. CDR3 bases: TGTGCCAGCAGCGCCGACTCGATAGGGCGGCAGTACTTC.

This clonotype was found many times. For the CDR3, the DNA is TGCGCCAGCAGCCACGCATATGGGGGAGGGTATCATCAGCCCCAGCATTTT. Its protein is CASSHAYGGGYHQPQHF. This sequence joins TRBV4-3 and TRBJ1-5; perhaps TRBD1 as D (5 bases). There are 17 residues in the CDR3. Germline CDR1 is LGHNA and CDR2 is YSLEER. The ends were cut back, 3 bases at V and 5 bases at J, with 20 bases in the middle.

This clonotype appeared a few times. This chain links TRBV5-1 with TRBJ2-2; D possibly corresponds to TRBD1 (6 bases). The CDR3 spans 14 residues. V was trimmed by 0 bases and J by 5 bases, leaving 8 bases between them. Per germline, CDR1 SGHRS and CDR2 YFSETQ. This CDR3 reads CASSLATGTGELFF. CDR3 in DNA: TGCGCCAGCAGCTTGGCAACAGGGACCGGGGAGCTGTTTTTT.

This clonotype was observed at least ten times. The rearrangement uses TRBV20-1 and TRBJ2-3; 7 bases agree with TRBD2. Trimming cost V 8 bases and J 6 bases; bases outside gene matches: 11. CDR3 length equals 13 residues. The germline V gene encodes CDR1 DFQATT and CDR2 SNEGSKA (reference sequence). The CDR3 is CSSGASILDTQYF. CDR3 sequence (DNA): TGCAGTAGCGGGGCCTCTATTCTCGATACGCAGTATTTT.

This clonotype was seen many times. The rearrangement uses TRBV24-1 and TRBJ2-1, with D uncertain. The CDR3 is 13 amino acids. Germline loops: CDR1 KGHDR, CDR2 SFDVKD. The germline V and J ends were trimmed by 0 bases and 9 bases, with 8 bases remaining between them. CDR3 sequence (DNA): TGTGCCACCAGTGATTTGAGAAGAACTGAGCAGTTCTTC. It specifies CATSDLRRTEQFF.